This T cell receptor beta chain was retrieved from a study of shared clonotypes between healthy human individuals. Turning to the study itself: The study enrolled two women and three men aged 18 to 49. Every donor yielded three CD4 naive, three CD4 memory, two CD8 naive and one CD8 memory plate.

Naive CD8 cells lacked CD45RO, underwent positive selection for CCR7 and left out terminally differentiated effector memory CD45RA+ cells. Trimming pared 2 bases from V and 4 bases from J, leaving 21 bases between. CDR3 length: 18 residues. Germline assignment: CDR1 SGHTA and CDR2 FQGNSA. The authors split each subset's genomic DNA evenly across several immunoSEQ plates. Per the study methods: Quality scores were absent from the junction-only immunoSEQ sequences, so filtering differed. Only in-frame clones appear in the TCRdb table, and some are missing; sequencing was by immunoSEQ multiplex PCR. V and J calls and clone size are those listed in that table; D and trimming were worked out from the DNA. The sample contains roughly 810,000 clones, approximately 97% of which appear only once.

The chain joins TRBV7-2 to TRBJ2-1; D is ambiguous. The sequenced sample was naive CD8+ T cells sorted from blood. The TCR comes from a man between 25 and 39 years old in good health. The CDR3 reads CASSLNNPIRAPYNEQFF. CDR3 DNA sequence: TGTGCCAGCAGCTTAAACAACCCAATTAGGGCACCATACAATGAGCAGTTCTTC.